This T cell receptor (beta chain) was documented in a study of cytotoxic CD8 clonotypes in ibrutinib-treated CLL (dated by TCRdb to the early 2020s). At the level of the whole study: The cohort had eleven to twelve relapsed/refractory and 15 treatment-naive patients; approximately 18 were IGHV unmutated. Responses were partial in approximately 24 patients and complete in 2; after median about 70 months follow-up, about 14 stayed in remission and about twelve progressed. Response samples were obtained after a median of roughly eleven months of treatment, with a range of about 6 to 40 months. Samples averaged roughly 260,000 productive templates and some 91,000 productive rearrangements. Of the roughly 90 participants in the trial, about 26 had longitudinal samples available. Cryopreserved peripheral blood mononuclear cells were collected at three points: before therapy, at response, and at either sustained remission or disease progression. Every remission and progressive disease sample was obtained while ibrutinib was still being received by the patients. Results and caveats for the whole study, not just this receptor: At baseline, clonality was higher than in age-matched healthy donors and showed a strong correlation with circulating CD8+ T-cell counts. Clonality rose at ibrutinib response, remained stable during sustained remission, and dropped back toward baseline at progression. Sustained-remission and progressing patients did not have matched sampling times, and lymph node repertoires were not examined. Public clonotypes were rare and either contracted or stayed stable during treatment, and the rise in clonality at ibrutinib response reflected the expansion of private clonotypes.

Each clonotype received, on average, 10x coverage in deep resolution sequencing performed on a MiSeq, where the target depth lay between 1 in 1 million and 1 in 200,000 T cells. The immunoSEQ hsTCRB Kit was used to generate the TCR beta libraries. Concerning the study's data processing: The data were analyzed with ImmunoSEQ Analyzer and ImmunoSEQ Data Assistant, and V, D and J gene assignments followed IMGT definitions. Clonality, which ranges from 0 to 1, was calculated by subtracting the normalized Shannon entropy of productive rearrangement frequencies from one. Public clonotype analysis was restricted to overrepresented clonotypes comprising at least 0.05% of each patient's repertoire. Thirteen age-matched healthy donor repertoires from immuneACCESS served as clonality controls. Here the immuneACCESS table is served through TCRdb, limited to in-frame sequences with V and J called. Missing clones are a known gap in these copies; in checked studies unresolved V genes cover under half, and the rest lacks a known reason. For V, J and clone size, that table is used; D and trimming come from the DNA. This sample comprises nearly 85,000 clones, 75% to 85% of them detected only once. 4.8% of the sample is taken by the ten largest.

The time point label, read with the paper, signifies: 12 months on ibrutinib. For TCR beta library preparation, approximately 2 micrograms of genomic DNA were isolated from cryopreserved PBMCs. Longitudinal blood samples from CLL patients receiving ibrutinib monotherapy were subjected to high-throughput TCR beta sequencing. The patients were enrolled in a single-center, open-label phase 2 trial of ibrutinib monotherapy. The CDR3 spans 11 residues, from the cysteine through the phenylalanine. Here the CDR3 DNA is all that survives: 33 bases in frame from base 1. V is reduced by 4 bases and J by 7 bases, leaving a spacing of 8 bases between them. From the germline V gene, CDR1 is SQVTM and CDR2 is ANQGSEA. About this clone itself: What this receptor recognizes is not known. Base qualities are missing; no much larger clone stands one base away.

This receptor was taken from a human donor with chronic lymphocytic leukemia. The material was PBMCs, obtained after 12 months of ibrutinib treatment. Here the chain combines TRBV29-1 and TRBJ2-1; the D gene identity is not certain. Here is the DNA: TGCAGCGTTGGTTTGGTGAATGAGCAGTTCTTC. Translated, this gives CSVGLVNEQFF.